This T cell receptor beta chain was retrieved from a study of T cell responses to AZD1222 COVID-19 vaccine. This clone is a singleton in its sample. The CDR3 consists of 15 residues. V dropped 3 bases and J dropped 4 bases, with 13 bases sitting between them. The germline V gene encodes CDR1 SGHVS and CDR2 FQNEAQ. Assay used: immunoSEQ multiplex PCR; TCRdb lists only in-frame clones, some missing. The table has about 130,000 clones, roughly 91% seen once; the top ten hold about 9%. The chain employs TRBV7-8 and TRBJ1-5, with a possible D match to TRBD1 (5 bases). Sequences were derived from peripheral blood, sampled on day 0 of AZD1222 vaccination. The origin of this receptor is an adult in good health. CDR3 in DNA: TGTGCCAGCAGCTTGGGGCGCCTGATAAATCAGCCCCAGCATTTT. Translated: CASSLGRLINQPQHF.